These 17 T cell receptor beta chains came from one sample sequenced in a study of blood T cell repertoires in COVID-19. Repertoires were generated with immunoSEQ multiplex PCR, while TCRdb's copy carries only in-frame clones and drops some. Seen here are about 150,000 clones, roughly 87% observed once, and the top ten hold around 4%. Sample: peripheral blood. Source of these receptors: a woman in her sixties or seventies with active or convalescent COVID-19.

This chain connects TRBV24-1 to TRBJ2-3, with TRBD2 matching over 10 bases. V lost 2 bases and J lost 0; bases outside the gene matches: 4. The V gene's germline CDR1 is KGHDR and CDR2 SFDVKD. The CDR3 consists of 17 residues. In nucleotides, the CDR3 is TGTGCCACCAGTGATTCCGTAGCGGGGGGTAGCACAGATACGCAGTATTTT. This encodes CATSDSVAGGSTDTQYF.

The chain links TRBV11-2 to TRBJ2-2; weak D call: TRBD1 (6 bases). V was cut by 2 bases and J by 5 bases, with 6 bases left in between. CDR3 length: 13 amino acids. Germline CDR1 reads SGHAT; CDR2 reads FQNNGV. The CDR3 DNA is TGTGCCAGCAGCTTACAGGGGACCGGGGAGCTGTTTTTT. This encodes CASSLQGTGELFF. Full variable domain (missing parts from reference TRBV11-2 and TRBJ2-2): EAGVAQSPRYKIIEKRQSVAFWCNPISGHATLYWYQQILGQGPKLLIQFQNNGVVDDSQLPKDRFSAERLKGVDSTLKIQPAKLEDSAVYLCASSLQGTGELFFGEGSRLTVL.

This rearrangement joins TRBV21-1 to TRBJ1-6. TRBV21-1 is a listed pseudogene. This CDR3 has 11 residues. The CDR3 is CASSNRAPLHF. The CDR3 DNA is TGTGCCAGCAGCAATCGGGCACCCCTCCACTTT.

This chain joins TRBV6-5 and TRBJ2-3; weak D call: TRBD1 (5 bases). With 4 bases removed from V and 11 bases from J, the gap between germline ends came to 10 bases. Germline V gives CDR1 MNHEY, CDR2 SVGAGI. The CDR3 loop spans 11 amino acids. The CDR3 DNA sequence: TGTGCCAGCAGTTCTCCCCAGGGGCAGTATTTT. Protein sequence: CASSSPQGQYF.

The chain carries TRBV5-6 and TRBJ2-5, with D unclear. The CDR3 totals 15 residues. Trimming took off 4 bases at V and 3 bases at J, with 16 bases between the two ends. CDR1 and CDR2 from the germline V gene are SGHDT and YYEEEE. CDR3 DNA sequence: TGTGCCAGCAGCCGCCGGGTTCCCTACAAAGAGACCCAGTACTTC. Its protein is CASSRRVPYKETQYF.

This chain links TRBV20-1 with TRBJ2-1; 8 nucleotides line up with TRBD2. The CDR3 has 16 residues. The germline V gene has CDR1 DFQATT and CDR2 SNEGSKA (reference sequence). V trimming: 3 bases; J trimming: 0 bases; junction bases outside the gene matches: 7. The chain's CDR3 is CSASGRAGGSYNEQFF. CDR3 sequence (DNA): TGCAGTGCTAGTGGCAGGGCGGGGGGCTCCTACAATGAGCAGTTCTTC.

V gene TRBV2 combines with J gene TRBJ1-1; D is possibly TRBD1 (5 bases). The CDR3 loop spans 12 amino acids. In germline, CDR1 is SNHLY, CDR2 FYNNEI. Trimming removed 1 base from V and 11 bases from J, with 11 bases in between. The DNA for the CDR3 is TGTGCCAGCAGTGAAGTTTCAGGGAGGGCTTTCTTT. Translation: CASSEVSGRAFF.

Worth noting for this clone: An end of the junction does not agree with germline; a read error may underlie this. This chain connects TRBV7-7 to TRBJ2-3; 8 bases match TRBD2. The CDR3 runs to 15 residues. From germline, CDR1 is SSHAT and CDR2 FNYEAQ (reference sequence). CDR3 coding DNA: TGTGCTAGCAGTCCGGGACTAGGCGGCGCAGATACGCAGTATTTT. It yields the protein CASSPGLGGADTQYF.

The CDR3 DNA follows: TGTGCCAGTAGTAGCACAGTGAACACTGAAGCTTTCTTT. As protein: CASSSTVNTEAFF. The rearrangement joins TRBV19 to TRBJ1-1; D is ambiguous. V was trimmed by 4 bases and J by 0 bases, leaving 6 bases between them. Looked up from germline, CDR1 is LNHDA and CDR2 is SQIVND (reference sequence). There are 13 residues in the CDR3.

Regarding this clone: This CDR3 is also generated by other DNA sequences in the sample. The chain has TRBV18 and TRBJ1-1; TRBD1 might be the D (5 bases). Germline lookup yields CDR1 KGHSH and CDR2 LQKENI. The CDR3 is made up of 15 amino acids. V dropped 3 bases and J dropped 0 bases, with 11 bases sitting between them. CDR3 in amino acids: CASSPGAVMNTEAFF. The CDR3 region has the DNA TGTGCCAGCTCACCTGGGGCGGTAATGAACACTGAAGCTTTCTTT. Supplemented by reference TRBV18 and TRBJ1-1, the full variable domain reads NAGVMQNPRHLVRRRGQEARLRCSPMKGHSHVYWYRQLPEEGLKFMVYLQKENIIDESGMPKERFSAEFPKEGPSILRIQQVVRGDSAAYFCASSPGAVMNTEAFFGQGTRLTVV.

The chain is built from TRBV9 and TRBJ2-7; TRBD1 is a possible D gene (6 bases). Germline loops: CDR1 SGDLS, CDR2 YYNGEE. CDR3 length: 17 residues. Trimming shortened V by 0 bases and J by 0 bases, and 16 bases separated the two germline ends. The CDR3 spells CASSVGFRADSSYEQYF. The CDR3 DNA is TGTGCCAGCAGCGTAGGTTTTCGGGCGGACAGCTCCTACGAGCAGTACTTC.

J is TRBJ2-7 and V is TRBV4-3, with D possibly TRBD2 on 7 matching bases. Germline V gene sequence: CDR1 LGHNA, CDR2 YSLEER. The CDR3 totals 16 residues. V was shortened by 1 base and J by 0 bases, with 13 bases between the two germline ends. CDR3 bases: TGCGCCAGCAGCCAAGGGGGGGGCGCGAGCTCCTACGAGCAGTACTTC. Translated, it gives CASSQGGGASSYEQYF.

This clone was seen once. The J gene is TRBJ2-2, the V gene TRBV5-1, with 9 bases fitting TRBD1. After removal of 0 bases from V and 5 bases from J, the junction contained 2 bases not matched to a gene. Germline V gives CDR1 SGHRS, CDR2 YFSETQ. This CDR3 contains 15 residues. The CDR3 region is CASSLGGQGTGELFF. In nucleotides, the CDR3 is TGCGCCAGCAGCTTGGGTGGACAGGGGACCGGGGAGCTGTTTTTT. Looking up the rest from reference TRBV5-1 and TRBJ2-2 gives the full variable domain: KAGVTQTPRYLIKTRGQQVTLSCSPISGHRSVSWYQQTPGQGLQFLFEYFSETQRNKGNFPGRFSGRQFSNSRSEMNVSTLELGDSALYLCASSLGGQGTGELFFGEGSRLTVL.

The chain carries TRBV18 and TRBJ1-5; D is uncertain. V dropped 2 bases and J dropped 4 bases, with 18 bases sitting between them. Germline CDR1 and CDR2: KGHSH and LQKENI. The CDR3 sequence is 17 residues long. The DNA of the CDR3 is TGTGCCAGCTCACCAGGATTGACGGGGAGGGAGAATCAGCCCCAGCATTTT. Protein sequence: CASSPGLTGRENQPQHF. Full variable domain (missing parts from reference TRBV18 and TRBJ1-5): NAGVMQNPRHLVRRRGQEARLRCSPMKGHSHVYWYRQLPEEGLKFMVYLQKENIIDESGMPKERFSAEFPKEGPSILRIQQVVRGDSAAYFCASSPGLTGRENQPQHFGDGTRLSIL.

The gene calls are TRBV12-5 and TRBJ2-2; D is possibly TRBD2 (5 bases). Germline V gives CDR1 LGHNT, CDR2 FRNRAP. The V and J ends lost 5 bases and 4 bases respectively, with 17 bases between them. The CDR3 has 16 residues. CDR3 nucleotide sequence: TGTGCTAGTGGTCCATATGTCCCCGAGGGCACCGGGGAGCTGTTTTTT. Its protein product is CASGPYVPEGTGELFF.

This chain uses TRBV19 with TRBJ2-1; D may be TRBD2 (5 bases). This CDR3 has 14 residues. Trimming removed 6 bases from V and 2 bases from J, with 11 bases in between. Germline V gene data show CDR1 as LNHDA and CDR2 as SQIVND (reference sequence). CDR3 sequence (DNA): TGTGCCAGTAGGCAACGGGGTACCTACAATGAGCAGTTCTTC. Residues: CASRQRGTYNEQFF.

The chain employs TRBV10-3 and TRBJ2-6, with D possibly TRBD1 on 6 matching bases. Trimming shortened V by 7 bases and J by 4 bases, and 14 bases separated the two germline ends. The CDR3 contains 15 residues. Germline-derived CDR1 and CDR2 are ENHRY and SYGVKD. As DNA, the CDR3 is TGTGCCATCACCGAGGGGGTGTCAGGGGCCAACGTCCTGACTTTC. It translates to CAITEGVSGANVLTF.